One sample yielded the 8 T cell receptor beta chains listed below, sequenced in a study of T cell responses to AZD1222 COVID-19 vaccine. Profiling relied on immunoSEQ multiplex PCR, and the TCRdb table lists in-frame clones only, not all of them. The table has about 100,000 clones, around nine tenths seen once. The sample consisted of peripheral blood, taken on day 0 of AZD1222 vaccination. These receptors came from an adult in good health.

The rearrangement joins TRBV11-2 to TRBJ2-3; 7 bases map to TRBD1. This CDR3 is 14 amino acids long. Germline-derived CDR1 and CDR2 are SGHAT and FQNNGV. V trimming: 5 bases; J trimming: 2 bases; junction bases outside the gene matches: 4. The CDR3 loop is CASSTGQVTDTQYF. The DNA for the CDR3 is TGTGCCAGCAGCACCGGACAGGTCACAGATACGCAGTATTTT.

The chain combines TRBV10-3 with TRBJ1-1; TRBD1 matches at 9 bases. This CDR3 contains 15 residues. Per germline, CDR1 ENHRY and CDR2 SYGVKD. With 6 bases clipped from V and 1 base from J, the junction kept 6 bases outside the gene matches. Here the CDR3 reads CAIRPPGQGNTEAFF. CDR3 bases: TGTGCCATCAGGCCCCCGGGACAGGGGAACACTGAAGCTTTCTTT.

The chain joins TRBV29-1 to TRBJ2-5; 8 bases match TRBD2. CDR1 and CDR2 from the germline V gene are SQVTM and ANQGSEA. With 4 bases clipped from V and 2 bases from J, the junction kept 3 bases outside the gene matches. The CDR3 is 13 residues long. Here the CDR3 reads CSVVTGGQETQYF. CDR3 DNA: TGCAGCGTTGTGACGGGGGGGCAAGAGACCCAGTACTTC. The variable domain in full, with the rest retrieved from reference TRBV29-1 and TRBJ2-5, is SAVISQKPSRDICQRGTSLTIQCQVDSQVTMMFWYRQQPGQSLTLIATANQGSEATYESGFVIDKFPISRPNLTFSTLTVSNMSPEDSSIYLCSVVTGGQETQYFGPGTRLLVL.

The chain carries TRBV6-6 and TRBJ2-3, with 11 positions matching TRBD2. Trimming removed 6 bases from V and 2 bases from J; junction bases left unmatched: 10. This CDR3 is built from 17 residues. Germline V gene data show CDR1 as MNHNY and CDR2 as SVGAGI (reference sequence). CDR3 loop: CASSRSGTSGFTDTQYF. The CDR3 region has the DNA TGTGCCAGCAGCCGATCCGGGACTAGCGGATTCACAGATACGCAGTATTTT.

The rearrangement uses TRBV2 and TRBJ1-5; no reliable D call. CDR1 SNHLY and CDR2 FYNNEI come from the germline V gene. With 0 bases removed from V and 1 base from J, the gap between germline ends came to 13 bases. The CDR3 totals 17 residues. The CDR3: CASSEARLGGSNQPQHF. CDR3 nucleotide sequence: TGTGCCAGCAGTGAAGCGAGGTTGGGTGGGAGCAATCAGCCCCAGCATTTT.

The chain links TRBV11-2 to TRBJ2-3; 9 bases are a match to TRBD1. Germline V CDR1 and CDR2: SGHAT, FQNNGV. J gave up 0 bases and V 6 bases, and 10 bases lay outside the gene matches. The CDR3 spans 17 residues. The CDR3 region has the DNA TGTGCCAGCAGACTAGTAGGGGGGACAGGGAGCACAGATACGCAGTATTTT. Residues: CASRLVGGTGSTDTQYF.

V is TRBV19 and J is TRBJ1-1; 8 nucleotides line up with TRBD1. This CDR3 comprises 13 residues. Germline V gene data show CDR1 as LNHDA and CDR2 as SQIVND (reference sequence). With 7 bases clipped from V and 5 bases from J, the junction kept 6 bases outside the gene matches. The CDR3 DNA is TGTGCCAGTATCGACAGGGGAGGAACTGAAGCTTTCTTT. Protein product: CASIDRGGTEAFF.

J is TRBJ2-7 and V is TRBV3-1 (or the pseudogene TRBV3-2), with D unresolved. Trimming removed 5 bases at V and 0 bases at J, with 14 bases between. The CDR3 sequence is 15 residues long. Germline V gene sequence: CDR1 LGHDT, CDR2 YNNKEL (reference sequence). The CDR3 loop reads CASSEQRSSSYEQYF. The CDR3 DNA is TGTGCCAGCAGCGAACAGCGTTCTAGCTCCTACGAGCAGTACTTC.